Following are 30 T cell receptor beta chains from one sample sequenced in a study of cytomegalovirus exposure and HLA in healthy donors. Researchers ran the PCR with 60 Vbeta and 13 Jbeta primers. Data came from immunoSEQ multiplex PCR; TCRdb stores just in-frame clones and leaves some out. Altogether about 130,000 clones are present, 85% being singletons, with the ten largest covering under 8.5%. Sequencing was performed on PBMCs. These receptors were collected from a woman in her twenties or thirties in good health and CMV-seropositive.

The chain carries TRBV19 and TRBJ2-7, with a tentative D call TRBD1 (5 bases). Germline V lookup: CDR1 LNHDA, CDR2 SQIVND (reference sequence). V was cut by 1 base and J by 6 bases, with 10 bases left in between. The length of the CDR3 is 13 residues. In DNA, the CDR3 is TGTGCCAGTAGTATAGTGCCGACAGTCGAGCAGTACTTC. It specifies CASSIVPTVEQYF.

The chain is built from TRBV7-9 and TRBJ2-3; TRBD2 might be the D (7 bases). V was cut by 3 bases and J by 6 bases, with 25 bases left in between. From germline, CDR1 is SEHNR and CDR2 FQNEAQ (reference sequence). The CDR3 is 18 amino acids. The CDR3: CASSFRGVAGAGGDTQYF. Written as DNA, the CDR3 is TGTGCCAGCAGCTTCCGGGGCGTGGCGGGGGCAGGAGGCGATACGCAGTATTTT.

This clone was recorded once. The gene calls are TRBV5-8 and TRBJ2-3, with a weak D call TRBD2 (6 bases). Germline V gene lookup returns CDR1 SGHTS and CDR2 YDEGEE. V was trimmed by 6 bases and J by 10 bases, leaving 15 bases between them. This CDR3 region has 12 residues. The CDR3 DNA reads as TGTGCCAGCAATCTCCCCGGCGGGGCGCAGTATTTT. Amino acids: CASNLPGGAQYF.

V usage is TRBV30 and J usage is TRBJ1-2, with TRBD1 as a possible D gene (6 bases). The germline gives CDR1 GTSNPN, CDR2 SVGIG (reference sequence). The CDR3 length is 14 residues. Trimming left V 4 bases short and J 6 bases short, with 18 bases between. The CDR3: CAWMTDGGAHGYTF. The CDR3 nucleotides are TGTGCCTGGATGACGGATGGGGGGGCCCATGGCTACACCTTC.

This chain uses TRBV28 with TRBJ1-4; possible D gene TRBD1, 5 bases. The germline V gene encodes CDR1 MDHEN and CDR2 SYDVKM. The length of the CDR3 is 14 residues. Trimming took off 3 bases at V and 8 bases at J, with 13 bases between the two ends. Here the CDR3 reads CASSLLAGNEKLFF. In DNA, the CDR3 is TGTGCCAGCAGTTTGTTAGCAGGGAACGAAAAACTGTTTTTT.

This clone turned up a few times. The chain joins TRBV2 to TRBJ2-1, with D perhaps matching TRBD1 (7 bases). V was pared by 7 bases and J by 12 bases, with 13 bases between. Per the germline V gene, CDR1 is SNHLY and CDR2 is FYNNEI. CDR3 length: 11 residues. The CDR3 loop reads CASKDQGGQFF. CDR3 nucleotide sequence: TGTGCCAGCAAAGACCAGGGGGGGCAGTTCTTC.

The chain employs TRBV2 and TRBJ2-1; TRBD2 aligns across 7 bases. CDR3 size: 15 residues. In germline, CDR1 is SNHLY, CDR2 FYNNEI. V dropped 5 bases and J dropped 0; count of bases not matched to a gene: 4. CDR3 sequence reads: CASSFRGDSYNEQFF. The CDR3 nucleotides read TGTGCCAGCAGTTTTCGGGGGGACTCCTACAATGAGCAGTTCTTC.

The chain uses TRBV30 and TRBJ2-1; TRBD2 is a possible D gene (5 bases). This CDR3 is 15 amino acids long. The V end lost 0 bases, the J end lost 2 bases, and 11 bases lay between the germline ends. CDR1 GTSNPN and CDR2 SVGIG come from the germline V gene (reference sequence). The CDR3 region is CAWSVRLGAYNEQFF. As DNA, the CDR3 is TGTGCCTGGAGTGTACGGCTCGGGGCCTACAATGAGCAGTTCTTC.

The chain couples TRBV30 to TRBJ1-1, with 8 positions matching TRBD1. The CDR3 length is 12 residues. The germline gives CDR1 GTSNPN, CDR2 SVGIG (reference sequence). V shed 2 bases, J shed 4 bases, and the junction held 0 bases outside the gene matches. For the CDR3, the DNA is TGTGCCTGGAGTACAGGGGGCACTGAAGCTTTCTTT. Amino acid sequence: CAWSTGGTEAFF.

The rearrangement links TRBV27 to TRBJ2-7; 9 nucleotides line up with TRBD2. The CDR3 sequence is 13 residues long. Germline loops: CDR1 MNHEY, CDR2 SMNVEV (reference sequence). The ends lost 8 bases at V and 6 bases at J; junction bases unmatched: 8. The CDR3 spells CASSQAGGSEQYF. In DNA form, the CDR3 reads TGTGCCAGCTCCCAAGCGGGAGGCTCCGAGCAGTACTTC.

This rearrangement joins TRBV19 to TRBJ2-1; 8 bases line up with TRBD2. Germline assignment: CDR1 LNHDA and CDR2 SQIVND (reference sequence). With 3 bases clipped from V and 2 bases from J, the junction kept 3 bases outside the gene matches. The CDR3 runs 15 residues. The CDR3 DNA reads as TGTGCCAGTAGTATGAAGGGACTAGCCTACAATGAGCAGTTCTTC. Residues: CASSMKGLAYNEQFF.

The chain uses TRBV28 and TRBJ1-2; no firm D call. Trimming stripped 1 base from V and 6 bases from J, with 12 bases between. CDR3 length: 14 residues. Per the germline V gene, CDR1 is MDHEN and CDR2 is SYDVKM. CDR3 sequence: CASSLYKPQDGYTF. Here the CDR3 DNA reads TGTGCCAGCAGTTTATATAAGCCTCAGGATGGCTACACCTTC.

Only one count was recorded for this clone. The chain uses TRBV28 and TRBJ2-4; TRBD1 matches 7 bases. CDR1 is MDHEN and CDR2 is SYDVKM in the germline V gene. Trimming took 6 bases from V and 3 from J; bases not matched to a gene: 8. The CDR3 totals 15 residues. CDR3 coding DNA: TGTGCCAGCAGCAACAGGGGATCGGGCAAAAACATTCAGTACTTC. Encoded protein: CASSNRGSGKNIQYF.

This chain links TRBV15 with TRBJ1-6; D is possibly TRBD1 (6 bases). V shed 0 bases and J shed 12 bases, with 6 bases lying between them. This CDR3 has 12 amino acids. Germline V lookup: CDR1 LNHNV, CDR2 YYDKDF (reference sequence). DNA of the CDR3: TGTGCCACCAGCAGAGACAGGGGACCCCTCCACTTT. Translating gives CATSRDRGPLHF.

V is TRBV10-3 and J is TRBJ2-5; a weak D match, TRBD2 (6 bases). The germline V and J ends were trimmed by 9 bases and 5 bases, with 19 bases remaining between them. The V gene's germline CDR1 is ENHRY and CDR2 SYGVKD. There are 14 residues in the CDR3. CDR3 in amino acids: CAIGEAGIIETQYF. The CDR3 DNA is TGTGCCATTGGGGAGGCGGGAATAATCGAGACCCAGTACTTC.

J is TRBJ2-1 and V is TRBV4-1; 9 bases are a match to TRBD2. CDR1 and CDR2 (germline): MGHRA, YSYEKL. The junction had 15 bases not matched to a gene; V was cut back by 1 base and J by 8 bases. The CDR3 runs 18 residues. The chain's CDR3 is CASSQATWAGTSRDEQFF. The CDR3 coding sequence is TGCGCCAGCAGCCAAGCAACATGGGCGGGGACTAGCAGGGATGAGCAGTTCTTC.

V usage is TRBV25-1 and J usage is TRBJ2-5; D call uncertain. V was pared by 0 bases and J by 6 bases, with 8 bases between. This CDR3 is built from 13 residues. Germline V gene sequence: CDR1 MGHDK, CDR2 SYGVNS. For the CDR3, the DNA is TGTGCCAGCAGTGAATATTACTACCAGACCCAGTACTTC. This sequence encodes CASSEYYYQTQYF.

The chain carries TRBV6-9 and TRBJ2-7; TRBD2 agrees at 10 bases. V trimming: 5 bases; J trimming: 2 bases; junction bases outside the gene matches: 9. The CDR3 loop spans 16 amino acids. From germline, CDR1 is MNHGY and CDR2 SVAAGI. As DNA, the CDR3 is TGTGCCAGCAGTCGAGTAGAGCGGGAGGGAACCTACGAGCAGTACTTC. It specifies CASSRVEREGTYEQYF.

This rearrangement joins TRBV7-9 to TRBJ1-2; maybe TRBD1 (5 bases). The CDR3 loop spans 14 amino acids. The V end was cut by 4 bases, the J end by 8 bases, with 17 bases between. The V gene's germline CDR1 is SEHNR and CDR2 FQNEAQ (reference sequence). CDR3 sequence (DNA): TGTGCCAGCAGCTCCGGAGGGACCCTTGGGGGCTACACCTTC. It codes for CASSSGGTLGGYTF. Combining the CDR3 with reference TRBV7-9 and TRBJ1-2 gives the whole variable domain DTGVSQNPRHKITKRGQNVTFRCDPISEHNRLYWYRQTLGQGPEFLTYFQNEAQLEKSRLLSDRFSAERPKGSFSTLEIQRTEQGDSAMYLCASSSGGTLGGYTFGSGTRLTVV.

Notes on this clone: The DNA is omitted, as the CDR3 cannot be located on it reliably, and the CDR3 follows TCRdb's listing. The CDR3 here is CASSSSTSGSYEQYF. This rearrangement joins TRBV27 to TRBJ2-7; the DNA was not compared with TRBD2, the D call given in the table. The CDR3 sequence runs 15 residues, both termini included. In germline, CDR1 is MNHEY, CDR2 SMNVEV (reference sequence).

CDR3 in amino acids: CASSAQAPDTQYF. CDR3 in DNA: TGTGCCAGCAGTGCTCAGGCCCCGGATACGCAGTATTTT. This sequence joins TRBV25-1 and TRBJ2-3; D not certain. The CDR3 runs to 13 residues. Trimming took 4 bases from V and 6 from J, leaving 11 bases between them. CDR1 and CDR2 (germline): MGHDK, SYGVNS.

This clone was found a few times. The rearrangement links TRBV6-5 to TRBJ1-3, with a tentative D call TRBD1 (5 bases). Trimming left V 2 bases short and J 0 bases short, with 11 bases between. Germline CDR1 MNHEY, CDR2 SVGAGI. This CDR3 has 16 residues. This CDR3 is CASSYSRQSSGNTIYF. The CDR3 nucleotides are TGTGCCAGCAGTTACAGTCGACAGAGCTCTGGAAACACCATATATTTT.

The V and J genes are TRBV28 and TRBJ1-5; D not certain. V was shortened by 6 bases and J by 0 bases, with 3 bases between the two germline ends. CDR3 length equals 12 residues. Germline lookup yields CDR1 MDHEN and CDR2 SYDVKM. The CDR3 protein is CASRSSNQPQHF. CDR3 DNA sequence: TGTGCCAGCAGGAGTAGCAATCAGCCCCAGCATTTT. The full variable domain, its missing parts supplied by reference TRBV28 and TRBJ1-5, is DVKVTQSSRYLVKRTGEKVFLECVQDMDHENMFWYRQDPGLGLRLIYFSYDVKMKEKGDIPEGYSVSREKKERFSLILESASTNQTSMYLCASRSSNQPQHFGDGTRLSIL.

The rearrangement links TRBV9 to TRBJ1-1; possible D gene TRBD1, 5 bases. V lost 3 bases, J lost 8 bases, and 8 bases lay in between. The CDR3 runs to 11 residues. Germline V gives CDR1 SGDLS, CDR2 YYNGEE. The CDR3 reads CASSASGEAFF. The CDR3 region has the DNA TGTGCCAGCAGCGCTTCAGGGGAAGCTTTCTTT.

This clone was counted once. The CDR3 region is CAIGASTDTQYF. The CDR3 DNA follows: TGTGCCATCGGGGCAAGCACAGATACGCAGTATTTT. This chain joins TRBV10-3 and TRBJ2-3; a possible D gene is TRBD1 (5 bases). The CDR3 sequence is 12 residues long. The germline V and J ends were trimmed by 8 bases and 0 bases, with 6 bases remaining between them. The germline CDR1 and CDR2 sequences are ENHRY and SYGVKD.

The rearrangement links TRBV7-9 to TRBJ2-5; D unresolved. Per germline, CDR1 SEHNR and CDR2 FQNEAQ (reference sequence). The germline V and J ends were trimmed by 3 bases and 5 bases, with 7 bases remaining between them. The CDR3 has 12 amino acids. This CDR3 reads CASSFDSETQYF. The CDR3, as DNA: TGTGCCAGCAGCTTCGATAGCGAGACCCAGTACTTC.

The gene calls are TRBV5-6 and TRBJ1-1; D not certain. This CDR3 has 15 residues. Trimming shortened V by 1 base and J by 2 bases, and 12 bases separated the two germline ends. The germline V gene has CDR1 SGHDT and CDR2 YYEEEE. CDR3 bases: TGTGCCAGCAGCTTGTTAAAAGGAGCTAACACTGAAGCTTTCTTT. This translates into CASSLLKGANTEAFF.

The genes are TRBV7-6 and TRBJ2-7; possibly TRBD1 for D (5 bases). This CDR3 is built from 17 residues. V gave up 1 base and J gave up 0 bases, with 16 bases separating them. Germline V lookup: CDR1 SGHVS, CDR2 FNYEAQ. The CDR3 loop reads CASSLVSDTSSSYEQYF. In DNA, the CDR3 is TGTGCCAGCAGCTTAGTATCGGACACCTCGAGCTCCTACGAGCAGTACTTC.

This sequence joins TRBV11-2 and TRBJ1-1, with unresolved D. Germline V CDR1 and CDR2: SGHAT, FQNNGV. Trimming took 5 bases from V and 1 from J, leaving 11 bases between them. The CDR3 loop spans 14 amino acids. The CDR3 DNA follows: TGTGCCAGCAGCCTTCAGATACAGAACACTGAAGCTTTCTTT. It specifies CASSLQIQNTEAFF.

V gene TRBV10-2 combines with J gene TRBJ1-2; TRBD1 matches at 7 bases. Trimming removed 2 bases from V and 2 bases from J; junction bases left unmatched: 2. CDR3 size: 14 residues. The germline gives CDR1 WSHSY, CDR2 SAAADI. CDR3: CASSEKGQNYGYTF. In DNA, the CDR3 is TGCGCCAGCAGTGAGAAGGGACAGAACTATGGCTACACCTTC.